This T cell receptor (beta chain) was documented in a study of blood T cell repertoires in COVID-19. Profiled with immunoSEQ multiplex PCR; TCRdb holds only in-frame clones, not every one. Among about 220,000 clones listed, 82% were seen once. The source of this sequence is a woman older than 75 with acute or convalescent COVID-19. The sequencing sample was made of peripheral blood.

CDR3 bases: TGTGCCAGCAGAAGAGACCGACAGAGTACCTACGAGCAGTACTTC. Encoded protein: CASRRDRQSTYEQYF. The chain is built from TRBV25-1 and TRBJ2-7; weak D call: TRBD1 (5 bases). Germline V CDR1 and CDR2: MGHDK, SYGVNS. V was cut by 6 bases and J by 2 bases, with 17 bases left in between. The CDR3 contains 15 residues.